This TCR beta chain was sequenced during a study of blood T cell repertoires in COVID-19. At the level of the study: COVID-19 samples from acute and convalescent phases originated in the United States, Italy and Spain. Sources were T cells, B-cell-depleted T cells, or PBMCs; the material itself was cDNA or gDNA.

The length of the CDR3 is 14 residues. Deletions cut 8 bases from V and 0 bases from J, with 14 bases between. Germline V gene sequence: CDR1 LNHNV, CDR2 YYDKDF (reference sequence). Profiled with immunoSEQ multiplex PCR; TCRdb holds only in-frame clones, not every one. Here the sample spans 88,000 or so clones, less than 85% being singletons. The receptor's source is a human donor in a cohort sampled during active COVID-19. Sequencing was done on a sample of peripheral blood. The genes are TRBV15 and TRBJ2-7, with a possible D match to TRBD2 (5 bases). The CDR3 loop is CATARGLPSYEQYF. The CDR3 coding sequence is TGTGCCACCGCTAGAGGACTCCCCTCCTACGAGCAGTACTTC.